This T cell receptor beta chain was sequenced for a study of T-cell memory formation after mild COVID-19. This clonotype was detected only a few times. Its antigen is still unknown. TCRdb re-analysed the 5' RACE reads in MiXCR, keeping a single row per CDR3 protein. The table has about 340,000 distinct CDR3 sequences, roughly 21% seen once. This CDR3 comprises 18 residues. Trimming shortened V by 0 bases and J by 0 bases, and 16 bases separated the two germline ends. Germline V lookup: CDR1 SGHKS, CDR2 YYEKEE (reference sequence). The study, taken as a whole, reports: Contracting CD4+ clones sat mainly in CM and EM; CD8+ in EMRA.

The receptor was isolated from an adult woman who had mild COVID-19 (a few samples of this study predate the infection). Cell type and time point are not known. Sequenced input: PBMCs or a T cell subset sorted from them (not recorded which). The chain is built from TRBV5-5 and TRBJ2-4; a weak D match, TRBD2 (7 bases). For the CDR3, the DNA is TGTGCCAGCAGCTTGGACGGGGGGCTTCTCCTAGCCAAAAACATTCAGTACTTC. Translated: CASSLDGGLLLAKNIQYF. The entire variable domain, with the rest obtained from reference TRBV5-5 and TRBJ2-4, is as follows: DAGVTQSPTHLIKTRGQQVTLRCSPISGHKSVSWYQQVLGQGPQFIFQYYEKEERGRGNFPDRFSARQFPNYSSELNVNALLLGDSALYLCASSLDGGLLLAKNIQYFGAGTRLSVL.